This is a list of T cell receptor beta chains from one sample in a study of CD8+ T cells in alopecia areata. The data were produced by immunoSEQ multiplex PCR, yet TCRdb's version contains in-frame clones alone and is incomplete. Of 64,000 or so clones listed, around 45% were seen once; the top ten hold roughly 20%. The source material was CD8+ T cells sorted from blood, sampled between weeks 36 and 40, from a patient treated with tofacitinib. The receptors here all came from a human donor with alopecia areata. Each CDR3 is given with its conserved first and last residue. D genes are given only for firm matches. Clone size is not always given. Where it is, it says once, few, many or a class for expanded clones.

CDR3nt: TGTGCCAGTAGTATTGGGGCGGGAGGAGCCTACAATGAGCAGTTCTTC
CDR3aa: CASSIGAGGAYNEQFF
v_gene: TRBV19
d_gene: TRBD2
abundance: -
j_gene: TRBJ2-1

CDR3nt: TGCAGCGTTGAAGGATCAGAGTCCTACGAGCAGTACTTC
CDR3aa: CSVEGSESYEQYF
v_gene: TRBV29-1
d_gene: -
abundance: -
j_gene: TRBJ2-7

CDR3nt: TGTGCCAGCAGCTTAAGGCGGGAGAACCGTTACGAGCAGTACTTC
CDR3aa: CASSLRRENRYEQYF
v_gene: TRBV7-2
d_gene: TRBD2
abundance: few
j_gene: TRBJ2-7

CDR3nt: TGCAGCGAGACAGGTGTCTCTGGGGCCAACGTCCTGACTTTC
CDR3aa: CSETGVSGANVLTF
v_gene: TRBV29-1
d_gene: -
abundance: few
j_gene: TRBJ2-6

CDR3nt: TGTGCCAGCAGTTCTGGGACAGGGGGCTACGAGCAGTACTTC
CDR3aa: CASSSGTGGYEQYF
v_gene: TRBV27
d_gene: TRBD1
abundance: -
j_gene: TRBJ2-7

CDR3nt: TGCAGCACATCTACAGGGCAGGGTCAGCCCCAGCATTTT
CDR3aa: CSTSTGQGQPQHF
v_gene: TRBV29-1
d_gene: -
abundance: once
j_gene: TRBJ1-5

CDR3nt: TGCGCCAGCAGCCAAGATCGCTATGAGAACACTGAAGCTTTCTTT
CDR3aa: CASSQDRYENTEAFF
v_gene: TRBV4-1
d_gene: -
abundance: -
j_gene: TRBJ1-1

CDR3nt: TGTGCCAGCAGCCAGGACAGGGACGACACCGGGGAGCTGTTTTTT
CDR3aa: CASSQDRDDTGELFF
v_gene: TRBV11-3
d_gene: TRBD1
abundance: once
j_gene: TRBJ2-2

CDR3nt: TGCGCCAGCAGCTTGGTTTTTGCAGGGGAATACAATGAGCAGTTCTTC
CDR3aa: CASSLVFAGEYNEQFF
v_gene: TRBV5-1
d_gene: -
abundance: -
j_gene: TRBJ2-1

CDR3nt: TGCAGCGGGGACAGGGGGCCGGGCAATCAGCCCCAGCATTTT
CDR3aa: CSGDRGPGNQPQHF
v_gene: TRBV29-1
d_gene: TRBD1
abundance: -
j_gene: TRBJ1-5

CDR3nt: TGTGCCAGCAGTTACGGGGCGGGAGCCCAAGAGACCCAGTACTTC
CDR3aa: CASSYGAGAQETQYF
v_gene: TRBV6-5
d_gene: TRBD2
abundance: -
j_gene: TRBJ2-5

CDR3nt: TGCAGCGTTGAGCCACTAGGCTACAATGAGCAGTTCTTC
CDR3aa: CSVEPLGYNEQFF
v_gene: TRBV29-1
d_gene: -
abundance: few
j_gene: TRBJ2-1

CDR3nt: TGCGCCAGCAGCTTGGGCCGAGTCGGGGAAAGAATCTACGAGCAGTACTTC
CDR3aa: CASSLGRVGERIYEQYF
v_gene: TRBV5-1
d_gene: -
abundance: -
j_gene: TRBJ2-7

CDR3nt: TGTGCCAGCAGTTTGCGAGGCAACCATCAGCCCCAGCATTTT
CDR3aa: CASSLRGNHQPQHF
v_gene: TRBV27
d_gene: -
abundance: few
j_gene: TRBJ1-5

CDR3nt: TGTGCCAGCAGCCCGGGACAGGCCTACGAGCAGTACTTC
CDR3aa: CASSPGQAYEQYF
v_gene: TRBV11-2
d_gene: TRBD1
abundance: -
j_gene: TRBJ2-7

CDR3nt: TGCGCCAGCAGCGTCCGGGACAGGGGGATGAACACTGAAGCTTTCTTT
CDR3aa: CASSVRDRGMNTEAFF
v_gene: TRBV5-1
d_gene: TRBD1
abundance: -
j_gene: TRBJ1-1

CDR3nt: TGTGCCAGCGCAGCGGGACAGGACATCCTCTACGAGCAGTACTTC
CDR3aa: CASAAGQDILYEQYF
v_gene: TRBV6-6
d_gene: -
abundance: -
j_gene: TRBJ2-7

CDR3nt: TGTGCCAGCAGCCAAAGACGGGTAGCCTACGAGCAGTACTTC
CDR3aa: CASSQRRVAYEQYF
v_gene: TRBV14
d_gene: -
abundance: -
j_gene: TRBJ2-7

CDR3nt: TGTGCCAGCAGCGACGCCCGGGGGGGACCGATCGACGAGCAGTACTTC
CDR3aa: CASSDARGGPIDEQYF
v_gene: TRBV9
d_gene: TRBD2
abundance: -
j_gene: TRBJ2-7

CDR3nt: TGCGCCAGCAGCCAAGAGGGCAGGGAAGAGACCCAGTACTTC
CDR3aa: CASSQEGREETQYF
v_gene: TRBV4-1
d_gene: -
abundance: -
j_gene: TRBJ2-5

CDR3nt: TGTGCCACCAGCAGTGGGACAGGGAACTACGAGCAGTACTTC
CDR3aa: CATSSGTGNYEQYF
v_gene: TRBV15
d_gene: TRBD1
abundance: -
j_gene: TRBJ2-7

CDR3nt: TGTGCCAGCAGCTGGGGGACACGCGCCTACAATGAGCAGTTCTTC
CDR3aa: CASSWGTRAYNEQFF
v_gene: TRBV7-8
d_gene: -
abundance: few
j_gene: TRBJ2-1

CDR3nt: TGTGCCAGCAGTTTTGCGGGACAGGCGTCTAATGGGCAGTACTTC
CDR3aa: CASSFAGQASNGQYF
v_gene: TRBV27
d_gene: TRBD1
abundance: -
j_gene: TRBJ2-7

CDR3nt: TGTGCCAGCAGTTTAAACGGACGGAACTATGGCTACACCTTC
CDR3aa: CASSLNGRNYGYTF
v_gene: TRBV28
d_gene: -
abundance: many
j_gene: TRBJ1-2

CDR3nt: TGTGCCAGCAGCTCACCCCTCGGGCTAGCGGGAGTCGGGGAGCTGTTTTTT
CDR3aa: CASSSPLGLAGVGELFF
v_gene: TRBV7-2
d_gene: TRBD2
abundance: -
j_gene: TRBJ2-2

CDR3nt: TGTGCCAGCAGTACGACAGGGGCCATCGGGGAGCTGTTTTTT
CDR3aa: CASSTTGAIGELFF
v_gene: TRBV9
d_gene: TRBD1
abundance: -
j_gene: TRBJ2-2

CDR3nt: TGTGCCAGCAGTTACTCGCAAAACACTGAAGCTTTCTTT
CDR3aa: CASSYSQNTEAFF
v_gene: TRBV6-5
d_gene: -
abundance: few
j_gene: TRBJ1-1

CDR3nt: TGCGCCAGCAGCCAAGGTCCCCAGGGCCCGAAAGAGACCCAGTACTTC
CDR3aa: CASSQGPQGPKETQYF
v_gene: TRBV4-1
d_gene: -
abundance: few
j_gene: TRBJ2-5

CDR3nt: TGCGCCAGCAGCCTGGACAGGGGGGTAGTCCGTGGAATCTACGAGCAGTACTTC
CDR3aa: CASSLDRGVVRGIYEQYF
v_gene: TRBV10-2
d_gene: TRBD1
abundance: few
j_gene: TRBJ2-7

CDR3nt: TGCAGCGTTGAAGGGGGCTGGGGGACCCAGTACTTC
CDR3aa: CSVEGGWGTQYF
v_gene: TRBV29-1
d_gene: -
abundance: -
j_gene: TRBJ2-5

CDR3nt: TGTGCCAGCAGCTCGGGGCCCCCAGAGCAGTTCTTC
CDR3aa: CASSSGPPEQFF
v_gene: TRBV5-6
d_gene: -
abundance: many
j_gene: TRBJ2-1

CDR3nt: TGTGCCAGTAGCCGTGGACAGCTCGGAGACAATGAGCAGTTCTTC
CDR3aa: CASSRGQLGDNEQFF
v_gene: TRBV19
d_gene: -
abundance: -
j_gene: TRBJ2-1

CDR3nt: TGCGCCAGCAGCCCCGGGACTTCGACAGATACGCAGTATTTT
CDR3aa: CASSPGTSTDTQYF
v_gene: TRBV5-1
d_gene: -
abundance: -
j_gene: TRBJ2-3

CDR3nt: TGTGCTAGCAGCCCAGGGGAATCCTACAATGAGCAGTTCTTC
CDR3aa: CASSPGESYNEQFF
v_gene: TRBV7-7
d_gene: -
abundance: many
j_gene: TRBJ2-1

CDR3nt: TGTGCCAGCAGCTTAGGTTACGGGGGGACAGGGGGCTACGAGCAGTACTTC
CDR3aa: CASSLGYGGTGGYEQYF
v_gene: TRBV7-2
d_gene: TRBD1
abundance: -
j_gene: TRBJ2-7

CDR3nt: TGTGCCAGCAGCCCGACAGAGCCCCTCAGGGAGACCCAGTACTTC
CDR3aa: CASSPTEPLRETQYF
v_gene: TRBV27
d_gene: -
abundance: few
j_gene: TRBJ2-5

CDR3nt: TGCGCCAGCAGCCTACAGGGGAGAACTGAAGCTTTCTTT
CDR3aa: CASSLQGRTEAFF
v_gene: TRBV5-1
d_gene: TRBD1
abundance: -
j_gene: TRBJ1-1

CDR3nt: TGTGCCAGCAGTTATCGGACAGCGAACACTGAAGCTTTCTTT
CDR3aa: CASSYRTANTEAFF
v_gene: TRBV28
d_gene: -
abundance: few
j_gene: TRBJ1-1

CDR3nt: TGTGCCAGCAGTGAACGAGGCGGATGGGGACTGAGCGGGGAGACCCAGTACTTC
CDR3aa: CASSERGGWGLSGETQYF
v_gene: TRBV25-1
d_gene: -
abundance: few
j_gene: TRBJ2-5

CDR3nt: TGTGCCAGCAGTCCACAGGTCACCCAAGAGACCCAGTACTTC
CDR3aa: CASSPQVTQETQYF
v_gene: TRBV6-1
d_gene: -
abundance: many
j_gene: TRBJ2-5

CDR3nt: TGCGCCAGCAGCCAGGGGGGACAGGGACTATCCTACGAGCAGTACTTC
CDR3aa: CASSQGGQGLSYEQYF
v_gene: TRBV4-1
d_gene: TRBD1
abundance: -
j_gene: TRBJ2-7

CDR3nt: TGTGCCAGCAGCGCATGGGGGGCCAATGGCTACACCTTC
CDR3aa: CASSAWGANGYTF
v_gene: TRBV9
d_gene: -
abundance: -
j_gene: TRBJ1-2

CDR3nt: TGCGCCAGCAGCCCGGGAGCTAACTATGGCTACACCTTC
CDR3aa: CASSPGANYGYTF
v_gene: TRBV4-1
d_gene: -
abundance: few
j_gene: TRBJ1-2

CDR3nt: TGTGCCACCAGCAGGCGCGGGGGAGGGCCTAATGAGACCCAGTACTTC
CDR3aa: CATSRRGGGPNETQYF
v_gene: TRBV15
d_gene: TRBD2
abundance: -
j_gene: TRBJ2-5

CDR3nt: TGTGCCACCAGTCAGGGTCTACGCGGCACAGATACGCAGTATTTT
CDR3aa: CATSQGLRGTDTQYF
v_gene: TRBV15
d_gene: -
abundance: -
j_gene: TRBJ2-3

CDR3nt: TGTGCCAGCAGTTACTCGAGAGCGGGAGGCGACAATGAGCAGTTCTTC
CDR3aa: CASSYSRAGGDNEQFF
v_gene: TRBV6-5
d_gene: TRBD2
abundance: -
j_gene: TRBJ2-1

CDR3nt: TGTGCCAGCAGTTACCCGGGTAACCAAGAGACCCAGTACTTC
CDR3aa: CASSYPGNQETQYF
v_gene: TRBV6-5
d_gene: -
abundance: -
j_gene: TRBJ2-5

CDR3nt: TGTGCCAGCAGTGCCGGAAGTTTCGAGCAGTACTTC
CDR3aa: CASSAGSFEQYF
v_gene: TRBV6-1
d_gene: -
abundance: -
j_gene: TRBJ2-7